Within the sample, the clone carrying this T cell receptor beta chain is medium-sized (0.01 to 0.1%). Antigen: not known. Looked up from germline, CDR1 is MNHEY and CDR2 is SVGAGI. Trimming took 2 bases from V and 5 from J, leaving 7 bases between them. The CDR3 is 13 residues long. The record originates from a study of molecular identifiers for immune sequencing clone quantification. For the study at large: The replicates split RNA from roughly 20,000 or 100,000 naive CD8 cells five ways and sequenced four. Findings and caveats of the study: Clones with over 20 RNA copies captured over 97% of effector molecules but under 1% of naive ones.

TCRdb redid the calling of the PCR reads with MiXCR, one entry per CDR3 protein. The sample holds about 10,000 distinct CDR3 sequences; about 21% are singletons and the top ten take about 1.5%. Source material for naive CD8 libraries was roughly 18,000 to 1,100,000 sorted cells, with 10%, 30% or 50% RNA. This rearrangement joins TRBV6-5 to TRBJ1-5, with a possible D match to TRBD1 (5 bases). This clonotype was sampled from a human donor in good health. Some libraries in this study had Jurkat cell RNA spiked in. Material for sequencing was naive CD8+ T cells from blood, with Jurkat cell RNA spiked in. Subset in this sample: FACS-sorted CD8+CD4-CCR7+CD45RA+ naive T cells. The CDR3 DNA is TGTGCCAGCAGTTACAGGGGAGATCAGCCCCAGCATTTT. Protein product: CASSYRGDQPQHF.